A single sample gave rise to the 26 T cell receptor beta chains below, sequenced in a study of OX40 agonist ivuxolimab in advanced cancers. TCRdb's copy holds only in-frame clones and misses some; the assay was immunoSEQ multiplex PCR. The sample lists fewer than 85,000 clones; about 87% were seen once. The sequencing here drew on CD4+ or CD8+ T cells sorted from blood, taken in a trial of the OX40 agonist ivuxolimab. Source of these receptors: an adult with an advanced solid tumor such as melanoma, head and neck, liver or kidney cancer.

The rearrangement joins TRBV10-2 to TRBJ2-1; 14 nucleotides line up with TRBD2. Germline lookup yields CDR1 WSHSY and CDR2 SAAADI. The CDR3 runs to 16 residues. V was pared by 6 bases and J by 2 bases, with 3 bases of the junction left unmatched. CDR3 DNA sequence: TGCGCCAGCAGCCCGGGACTAGCGGGAGCCTACAATGAGCAGTTCTTC. Translating gives CASSPGLAGAYNEQFF.

This rearrangement joins TRBV2 to TRBJ2-2; tentatively, D is TRBD2 (5 bases). Between the trimmed V and J ends, which lost 2 bases and 7 bases, there was a span of 17 bases. This CDR3 spans 16 amino acids. The germline V gene has CDR1 SNHLY and CDR2 FYNNEI. The CDR3 sequence is CASSETPGKAGGELFF. The DNA for the CDR3 is TGTGCCAGCAGTGAAACCCCCGGGAAGGCGGGCGGGGAGCTGTTTTTT.

The chain couples TRBV28 to TRBJ2-3, with D possibly matching TRBD2 (6 bases). The CDR3 totals 15 residues. CDR1 MDHEN and CDR2 SYDVKM come from the germline V gene. Trimming left V 2 bases short and J 3 bases short, with 12 bases between. The CDR3 is CASSLVGGRTDTQYF. Here the CDR3 DNA reads TGTGCCAGCAGTTTAGTGGGGGGAAGGACAGATACGCAGTATTTT.

V is TRBV5-1 and J is TRBJ2-5, with D perhaps TRBD1 (5 bases). CDR1 and CDR2 (germline): SGHRS, YFSETQ. There are 16 residues in the CDR3. V was cut by 1 base and J by 2 bases, with 15 bases left in between. The CDR3 nucleotides read TGCGCCAGCAGCTTGACGCCAGGGCCCCTTCAAGAGACCCAGTACTTC. Translated, it gives CASSLTPGPLQETQYF.

The V call is TRBV4-1, the J call TRBJ2-7, with 9 bases matching TRBD2. This CDR3 comprises 16 residues. V lost 3 bases to trimming and J lost 3 bases; unmatched junction nucleotides: 9. Germline V gene data show CDR1 as MGHRA and CDR2 as YSYEKL. CDR3 sequence: CASSQASGKTGYEQYF. CDR3 coding DNA: TGCGCCAGCAGCCAGGCTAGCGGGAAGACGGGCTACGAGCAGTACTTC.

V and J are TRBV6-6 and TRBJ1-1; D unresolved. Trimming shortened V by 6 bases and J by 4 bases, and 9 bases separated the two germline ends. The germline V gene encodes CDR1 MNHNY and CDR2 SVGAGI (reference sequence). This CDR3 contains 12 residues. CDR3 residues: CASSLRGTEAFF. DNA for the CDR3: TGTGCCAGCAGCCTACGAGGCACTGAAGCTTTCTTT.

The V and J genes are TRBV28 and TRBJ1-5; TRBD1 is a possible D gene (5 bases). Per the germline V gene, CDR1 is MDHEN and CDR2 is SYDVKM. Trimming removed 3 bases from V and 8 bases from J, with 17 bases in between. The CDR3 runs to 15 residues. This chain's CDR3 is CASSLWAGQYEPQHF. The DNA of the CDR3 is TGTGCCAGCAGTTTGTGGGCAGGGCAATATGAGCCCCAGCATTTT.

The V and J genes are TRBV30 and TRBJ1-6; TRBD1 might be the D (5 bases). Between the trimmed V and J ends, which lost 7 bases and 8 bases, there was a span of 12 bases. Germline V gene data show CDR1 as GTSNPN and CDR2 as SVGIG (reference sequence). The CDR3 extends over 12 amino acids. The CDR3 sequence is CASRDGYSPLHF. The DNA of the CDR3 is TGTGCCTCTCGGGACGGATATTCACCCCTCCACTTT.

This clone was observed a single time. This chain connects TRBV11-3 to TRBJ2-1, with D possibly matching TRBD2 (6 bases). CDR3 length equals 12 residues. V dropped 1 base and J dropped 15 bases, with 13 bases sitting between them. Per the germline V gene, CDR1 is SGHNT and CDR2 is YENEEA. The CDR3 nucleotides read TGTGCCAGCAGCTTAGGGGGGGAAAAGACGTTCTTC. Residues: CASSLGGEKTFF.

The chain is built from TRBV2 and TRBJ2-1; the D is unclear. Trimming stripped 7 bases from V and 5 bases from J, with 9 bases between. The CDR3 spans 12 residues. Germline CDR1 is SNHLY and CDR2 is FYNNEI. CDR3 nucleotides: TGTGCCAGCACCGAACAAAACAATGAGCAGTTCTTC. It codes for CASTEQNNEQFF.

The genes are TRBV15 and TRBJ2-3, with unresolved D. V lost 2 bases, J lost 4 bases, and 7 bases lay in between. Germline assignment: CDR1 LNHNV and CDR2 YYDKDF (reference sequence). The CDR3 runs 13 residues. The CDR3 spells CATSRPDPDTQYF. In DNA, the CDR3 is TGTGCCACCAGCAGACCCGACCCAGATACGCAGTATTTT.

This chain joins TRBV4-1 and TRBJ1-2, with 9 bases lining up with TRBD1. The CDR3 is 16 residues long. The junction had 10 bases not matched to a gene; V was cut back by 1 base and J by 7 bases. The germline gives CDR1 MGHRA, CDR2 YSYEKL. In DNA form, the CDR3 reads TGCGCCAGCAGCCAAGGTACAAGGACAGGGGCCCTTGGCTACACCTTC. Translating gives CASSQGTRTGALGYTF.

The gene calls are TRBV6-1 and TRBJ1-1; TRBD1 aligns across 7 bases. CDR3 length: 13 residues. Germline V gene lookup returns CDR1 MNHNS and CDR2 SASEGT. The J segment lost 4 bases and the V segment lost 8 bases, leaving 7 bases of the junction unmatched. As DNA, the CDR3 is TGTGCCAGCCACCGGACAGGCAGCACTGAAGCTTTCTTT. This gives the protein CASHRTGSTEAFF.

The chain is built from TRBV11-3 and TRBJ1-1; D might be TRBD1 (5 bases). V gave up 6 bases and J gave up 1 base, with 9 bases separating them. The CDR3 contains 13 residues. Germline assignment: CDR1 SGHNT and CDR2 YENEEA. The CDR3 sequence: CASRKGPNTEAFF. DNA of the CDR3: TGTGCCAGCAGGAAGGGGCCGAACACTGAAGCTTTCTTT.

This clone has a handful of counts. The rearrangement uses TRBV30 and TRBJ1-1, with D tentatively TRBD1 (5 bases). V gave up 3 bases and J gave up 0 bases, with 14 bases separating them. Germline loops: CDR1 GTSNPN, CDR2 SVGIG (reference sequence). The CDR3 contains 15 residues. The CDR3 coding sequence is TGTGCCTGGAGGTGGGACGGGACGGTGAACACTGAAGCTTTCTTT. This codes for CAWRWDGTVNTEAFF.

The J gene is TRBJ2-2, the V gene TRBV27; D gene ambiguous. The germline V and J ends were trimmed by 4 bases and 0 bases, with 12 bases remaining between them. CDR1 is MNHEY and CDR2 is SMNVEV in the germline V gene (reference sequence). The CDR3 is 16 amino acids. The CDR3 loop reads CASSYYSSANTGELFF. Here the CDR3 DNA reads TGTGCCAGCAGTTACTACAGTTCCGCGAACACCGGGGAGCTGTTTTTT.

The gene calls are TRBV9 and TRBJ2-3; D may be TRBD2 (9 bases). The ends were cut back, 0 bases at V and 4 bases at J, with 24 bases in the middle. Germline lookup yields CDR1 SGDLS and CDR2 YYNGEE. This CDR3 is built from 19 residues. This CDR3 is CASSVAQGASGIVADTQYF. CDR3 nucleotides: TGTGCCAGCAGCGTAGCTCAGGGGGCTAGCGGGATAGTCGCAGATACGCAGTATTTT.

This clone has only a few counts. The chain couples TRBV30 to TRBJ1-4; 7 bases fit TRBD1. The CDR3 spans 14 residues. Germline trimming cut 0 bases from V and 7 bases from J; bases unmatched to any gene: 5. CDR1 is GTSNPN and CDR2 is SVGIG in the germline V gene (reference sequence). The CDR3, as DNA: TGTGCCTGGAGTGTAGACAGGGTCTTTGAAAAACTGTTTTTT. This gives the protein CAWSVDRVFEKLFF.

The chain employs TRBV27 and TRBJ1-1; TRBD1 might be the D (5 bases). CDR3 length: 13 amino acids. CDR1 is MNHEY, CDR2 SMNVEV, per germline (reference sequence). Trimming pared 5 bases from V and 2 bases from J, leaving 9 bases between. The CDR3 DNA follows: TGTGCCAGCAGTATGACAGCTAACACTGAAGCTTTCTTT. This encodes CASSMTANTEAFF.

The CDR3 DNA follows: TGCGCCAGCAGTGAGTGGGACGGGATTGCCTACAATGAGCAGTTCTTC. Protein product: CASSEWDGIAYNEQFF. The chain employs TRBV10-2 and TRBJ2-1; either TRBD1 or TRBD2 may supply D (5 bases each). CDR3 length: 16 amino acids. The germline gives CDR1 WSHSY, CDR2 SAAADI. V shed 1 base and J shed 2 bases, with 12 bases lying between them.

The chain joins TRBV30 to TRBJ1-5; 9 positions agree with TRBD1. Germline-derived CDR1 and CDR2 are GTSNPN and SVGIG (reference sequence). The CDR3 has 13 residues. J gave up 5 bases and V 1 base, and 0 bases lay outside the gene matches. DNA for the CDR3: TGTGCCTGGAGTGGACAGGGGGATCAGCCCCAGCATTTT. This codes for CAWSGQGDQPQHF. The full variable domain, in which reference TRBV30 and TRBJ1-5 provide the parts outside the CDR3, is SQTIHQWPATLVQPVGSPLSLECTVEGTSNPNLYWYRQAAGRGLQLLFYSVGIGQISSEVPQNLSASRPQDRQFILSSKKLLLSDSGFYLCAWSGQGDQPQHFGDGTRLSIL.

This clone was counted only a few times. The chain is built from TRBV5-1 and TRBJ2-5; 7 bases agree with TRBD2. This CDR3 has 13 amino acids. With 3 bases clipped from V and 12 bases from J, the junction kept 11 bases outside the gene matches. CDR1 and CDR2 from the germline V gene are SGHRS and YFSETQ. CDR3 protein: CASSSEGASGKYF. DNA of the CDR3: TGCGCCAGCAGCTCGGAGGGCGCTAGCGGAAAGTACTTC.

The chain carries TRBV6-5 and TRBJ2-7, with D perhaps TRBD2 (5 bases). The V end was cut by 0 bases, the J end by 7 bases, with 13 bases between. The CDR3 totals 14 residues. CDR1 is MNHEY and CDR2 is SVGAGI in the germline V gene. CDR3 region: CASSYSLLRGEQYF. The CDR3 nucleotides are TGTGCCAGCAGTTACTCCCTCCTACGGGGAGAGCAGTACTTC.

V is TRBV28 and J is TRBJ2-7; tentative D call: TRBD1 (6 bases). Germline V gives CDR1 MDHEN, CDR2 SYDVKM. The CDR3 runs to 15 residues. V was shortened by 6 bases and J by 2 bases, with 17 bases between the two germline ends. CDR3 DNA: TGTGCCAGCAGCACTCAGGGGAAGGGAGCCTACGAGCAGTACTTC. Protein product: CASSTQGKGAYEQYF.

This chain uses TRBV10-1 with TRBJ2-3; D is uncertain. This CDR3 has 14 amino acids. With 3 bases removed from V and 0 bases from J, the gap between germline ends came to 7 bases. CDR1 is WNHNN, CDR2 SYGVQD, per germline (reference sequence). The CDR3 here is CASSDSPSTDTQYF. CDR3 bases: TGCGCCAGCAGTGACTCTCCTAGCACAGATACGCAGTATTTT.

The chain uses TRBV6-1 and TRBJ1-1; D not resolved. The CDR3 is made up of 12 amino acids. Per the germline V gene, CDR1 is MNHNS and CDR2 is SASEGT. V was pared by 1 base and J by 8 bases, with 8 bases between. The CDR3 sequence is CASSEGAREAFF. For the CDR3, the DNA is TGTGCCAGCAGTGAAGGGGCTCGGGAAGCTTTCTTT.